This T cell receptor beta chain was captured in a study of T cells in Graves' hyperthyroidism and ophthalmopathy. Study details: Peripheral blood was secured at the point of initial diagnosis, before any treatment. General study findings and limits: Most clonotypes expanded in thyroid above 0.001 were likewise present in blood.

Regions amplified from RNA transcripts were the TCR beta CDR3 regions. The primer set for the first-round RT-PCR of the TCR CDR3 was HTBI. Each CDR3 protein is one row after TCRdb ran MiXCR on the multiplex PCR reads. The sample records around 34,000 distinct CDR3 sequences, 45% to 55% being singletons. As regards this clonotype: Antigen: not known.

CDR3 length equals 15 residues. V was shortened by 6 bases and J by 0 bases, with 9 bases between the two germline ends. Germline V CDR1 and CDR2: WSHSY, SAAADI. The study based diagnoses on clinical symptoms, serum thyroxine and TRAb, thyroid ultrasound and orbital computed tomography. Material: blood. The clonotype was recovered from a middle-aged woman with Graves' ophthalmopathy. V usage is TRBV10-2 and J usage is TRBJ2-6; D remains ambiguous. CDR3 DNA: TGCGCCAGCAGAGCCCATGACTCTGGGGCCAACGTCCTGACTTTC. Protein: CASRAHDSGANVLTF.